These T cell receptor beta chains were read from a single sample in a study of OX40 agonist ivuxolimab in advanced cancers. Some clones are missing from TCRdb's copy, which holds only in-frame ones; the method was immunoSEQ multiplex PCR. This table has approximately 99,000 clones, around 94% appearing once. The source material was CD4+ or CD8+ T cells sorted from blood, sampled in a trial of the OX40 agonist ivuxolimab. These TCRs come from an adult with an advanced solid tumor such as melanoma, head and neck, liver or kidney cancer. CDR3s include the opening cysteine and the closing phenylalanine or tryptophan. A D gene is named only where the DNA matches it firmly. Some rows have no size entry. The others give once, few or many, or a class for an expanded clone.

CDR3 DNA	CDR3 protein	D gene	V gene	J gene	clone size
TGTGCCAGCAGCTTGGTGTATAGCGATAGCAATCAGCCCCAGCATTTT	CASSLVYSDSNQPQHF	.	TRBV5-5	TRBJ1-5	.
TGTGCCAGCACCCCGGAGGGGGGGTTTCGCCCCTACGAGCAGTACTTC	CASTPEGGFRPYEQYF	.	TRBV5-6	TRBJ2-7	.
TGCGACCCGGCGTTGACGCGGACGCCAGAGACCCAGTACTTC	CDPALTRTPETQYF	.	TRBV4-3	TRBJ2-5	.
TGTGCCAGCAGCGTAGGGCGTCGCACAGATACGCAGTATTTT	CASSVGRRTDTQYF	.	TRBV9	TRBJ2-3	once
TGTGCCAGCAGTTTAGGGGACAGGGTTAATCAGCCCCAGCATTTT	CASSLGDRVNQPQHF	TRBD1	TRBV28	TRBJ1-5	.
TGTGCCATCAGTGAGTCACCCCGGGGAGGGGGGGATACGCAGTATTTT	CAISESPRGGGDTQYF	.	TRBV10-3	TRBJ2-3	.
TGTGCCAGTAGTATTTCTAGCGGGGGTGGGGAGACCCAGTACTTC	CASSISSGGGETQYF	TRBD2	TRBV19	TRBJ2-5	once
TGCGCCAGCTGGGGACAGGGACTTGAAGCTTTCTTT	CASWGQGLEAFF	TRBD1	TRBV5-1	TRBJ1-1	.
TGCGCCAGCAGCCAAGCGGGACTAGCGGGAGACGAGCAGTACTTC	CASSQAGLAGDEQYF	TRBD2	TRBV4-3	TRBJ2-7	.
TGTGCCAGCAGCTTAGGGGTGAGAACCTACGAGCAGTACTTC	CASSLGVRTYEQYF	.	TRBV7-2	TRBJ2-7	once
TGTGCCACCCGAAAGCGGGAGGGCTCCTACGAGCAGTACTTC	CATRKREGSYEQYF	TRBD2	TRBV6-6	TRBJ2-7	.
TGTGCCTGGAGTTTACACCTCTCCTACGAGCAGTACTTC	CAWSLHLSYEQYF	.	TRBV30	TRBJ2-7	.
TGTGCCAGCAGCTTGGGAGGGACCTATGGCTACACCTTC	CASSLGGTYGYTF	.	TRBV5-4	TRBJ1-2	.
TGTGCCAGCAGCGTAGAGGGACAGGGCAACACTGAAGCTTTCTTT	CASSVEGQGNTEAFF	TRBD1	TRBV9	TRBJ1-1	.
TGCGCCAGCAGCTTCGACAGGGGAGACTACAATGAGCAGTTCTTC	CASSFDRGDYNEQFF	TRBD1	TRBV5-1	TRBJ2-1	.
TGTGCCAGCAGCTTTACTTCAGGGGGCAATGGCTACACCTTC	CASSFTSGGNGYTF	TRBD1	TRBV7-9	TRBJ1-2	.
TGTGCCAGCACAGGGGATGAGCAGTTCTTC	CASTGDEQFF	.	TRBV2	TRBJ2-1	.
TGCGCCAGCAGCTTGGGGTCGGCTAGCGGGAGTGTGGACGAGCAGTACTTC	CASSLGSASGSVDEQYF	TRBD2	TRBV5-1	TRBJ2-7	.
TGTGCCAGCTCACCGGATTGGGCTAGCGGGAACAATGAGCAGTTCTTC	CASSPDWASGNNEQFF	TRBD2	TRBV18	TRBJ2-1	.
TGCGCCAGCAGCCCCGTCGCGGTGGGAGAGACCCAGTACTTC	CASSPVAVGETQYF	.	TRBV5-1	TRBJ2-5	.
TGTGCCAGCAGCTCACCAGGGCCCAATGAGCAGTTCTTC	CASSSPGPNEQFF	.	TRBV5-5	TRBJ2-1	.
TGTGCCAGCAGTTTTGGGGGTCAACCGGGACAGGGGGCGTATGGCTACACCTTC	CASSFGGQPGQGAYGYTF	TRBD1	TRBV28	TRBJ1-2	.
TGTGCCAGCAGTGACTACGGGACTCCCTACGAGCAGTACTTC	CASSDYGTPYEQYF	.	TRBV6-1	TRBJ2-7	.
TGTGCCAGCAGTTACGCCGCTTTAGCGGGAGGATACGAGCAGTACTTC	CASSYAALAGGYEQYF	TRBD2	TRBV6-5	TRBJ2-7	.
TGTGCCATCAGCAGGGAACTAGCGGGAGCGGGAGAGACCCAGTACTTC	CAISRELAGAGETQYF	TRBD2	TRBV10-3	TRBJ2-5	.
TGTGCCACCAGCAGAGCTGGGGCAGATACGCAGTATTTT	CATSRAGADTQYF	.	TRBV15	TRBJ2-3	.
TGTGCCAGCAACCGGGACAGGACCTACGAGCAGTACTTC	CASNRDRTYEQYF	TRBD1	TRBV7-2	TRBJ2-7	.
TGTGCCAGTACCAAGGACGGCTATGGCTACACCTTC	CASTKDGYGYTF	.	TRBV19	TRBJ1-2	.
TGTGCCAGCAGTCTCTCTTCACCCCTCCACTTT	CASSLSSPLHF	.	TRBV6-6	TRBJ1-6	.
TGTGCCAGCAGCTCCTCGGGACAGGGGGTCAACGAGCAGTACTTC	CASSSSGQGVNEQYF	TRBD1	TRBV5-6	TRBJ2-7	.
TGTGCCAGCAGCCCTACACAGGGGTCCCAAGAGACCCAGTACTTC	CASSPTQGSQETQYF	TRBD1	TRBV14	TRBJ2-5	.
TGTGCCAGCAGCCTGGGGCAGGGTGGGGGAGAGACCCAGTACTTC	CASSLGQGGGETQYF	.	TRBV11-3	TRBJ2-5	.
TGCAGTGCTACTCTGGGAGTCACCATATATTTT	CSATLGVTIYF	.	TRBV20-1	TRBJ1-3	.
TGTGCCAGCAGCTTTGGGGCCAATGAGCAGTTCTTC	CASSFGANEQFF	.	TRBV5-4	TRBJ2-1	.
TGTGCCAGCAGCAGAGACTCAGGGGGCCACGAGCAGTACTTC	CASSRDSGGHEQYF	TRBD1	TRBV5-4	TRBJ2-7	.
TGTGCCAGCAGCCCAGCATTCCTCACAGATACGCAGTATTTT	CASSPAFLTDTQYF	.	TRBV11-2	TRBJ2-3	.
TGTGCCAGCAGCGTAGCGGACGGGAGCTACAATGAGCAGTTCTTC	CASSVADGSYNEQFF	.	TRBV9	TRBJ2-1	.
TGTGCCAGCCCGGCGGGGGCCTACGAGCAGTACTTC	CASPAGAYEQYF	TRBD2	TRBV5-4	TRBJ2-7	.
TGTGCCAGCAACCAACCGGGGGCCGGAGAGACCCAGTACTTC	CASNQPGAGETQYF	.	TRBV25-1	TRBJ2-5	.
TGTGCCAGCCGAGAGACGGTGACAGATACGCAGTATTTT	CASRETVTDTQYF	.	TRBV4-2	TRBJ2-3	.
TGTGCCAGCAGCCAAGGACTAAACAATGAGCAGTTCTTC	CASSQGLNNEQFF	.	TRBV7-2	TRBJ2-1	.
TGTGCCAGCAGCTTAGCGGTGGGGTATGAGCAGTTCTTC	CASSLAVGYEQFF	.	TRBV7-2	TRBJ2-1	.
TGTGCCAGCAGTCTTAGGCCCGGGACAGATTTCAACTATGGCTACACCTTC	CASSLRPGTDFNYGYTF	TRBD1	TRBV27	TRBJ1-2	.
TGTGCCAGCAGCTATACAGGGATCAGTGCAGATACGCAGTATTTT	CASSYTGISADTQYF	.	TRBV9	TRBJ2-3	.
TGTGCCAGCAGCTTAGATCGGCCCAATGAGCAGTTCTTC	CASSLDRPNEQFF	.	TRBV11-2	TRBJ2-1	.
TGTGCCAGCACCTGGGGTGGCAATGGTGCCGGGGAGCTGTTTTTT	CASTWGGNGAGELFF	.	TRBV27	TRBJ2-2	.
TGTGCCAGCTCAACGGCGGCTATGAACACTGAAGCTTTCTTT	CASSTAAMNTEAFF	.	TRBV18	TRBJ1-1	.
TGTGCCAGCAGCTTAGCGAGAGGGGGACGGTCAAACAATGAGCAGTTCTTC	CASSLARGGRSNNEQFF	.	TRBV7-8	TRBJ2-1	.
TGCGCCAGCAGCCCTTACCGCACAGATACGCAGTATTTT	CASSPYRTDTQYF	.	TRBV5-1	TRBJ2-3	once
TGTGCCAGCAGCTTAGCCAGGGGAGTGACCGGGGAGCTGTTTTTT	CASSLARGVTGELFF	.	TRBV11-2	TRBJ2-2	.
TGTGCCAGCTCACCAGTGGCAGCGAACACTGAAGCTTTCTTT	CASSPVAANTEAFF	.	TRBV18	TRBJ1-1	once
TGTGCCAGCAGTTATCGCTCAGCGGGGGGGGAAGAGACCCAGTACTTC	CASSYRSAGGEETQYF	TRBD2	TRBV27	TRBJ2-5	.
TGTGCCAGCAGCTTCCAGATCTATAATTCACCCCTCCACTTT	CASSFQIYNSPLHF	.	TRBV7-6	TRBJ1-6	.
TGTGCCAGTAGTATAAAGGGATCTGGAAACACCATATATTTT	CASSIKGSGNTIYF	.	TRBV19	TRBJ1-3	.